The 12 T cell receptor beta chains below all came from one sample that was sequenced in a study of low-dose radiotherapy and immunotherapy resistance in tumors. Alpha and beta chains were covered, as first-strand cDNA relied on TRAV- and TRBV-specific primers. TCRs underwent about 22 PCR cycles of amplification with a constant-region primer and V-primer adapter. From the reads, TCRdb called clonotypes with MiXCR, one entry per CDR3 protein. The data show 15,000 to 20,000 distinct CDR3 sequences, approximately 79% seen once. The receptors were sampled from a human donor with advanced metastatic prostate, ovarian, gallbladder or colorectal cancer (not recorded which). This table probably holds off-target reads from a library built for another chain.

J is TRBJ2-5 and V is TRBV7-9, with TRBD2 matching 10 bases. This CDR3 has 18 residues. Germline lookup yields CDR1 SEHNR and CDR2 FQNEAQ (reference sequence). V was clipped by 5 bases and J by 1 base; unmatched bases: 13. CDR3 DNA sequence: TGTGCCAGCAGCCCGCCAAAACTACTAGCGGGGCCCCAAGAGACCCAGTACTTC. Residues: CASSPPKLLAGPQETQYF.

The sample holds a few counts of this clonotype. The chain couples TRBV12-3 or TRBV12-4 to TRBJ2-3; TRBD2 is a possible D gene (5 bases). This CDR3 has 12 amino acids. Deletions cut 4 bases from V and 8 bases from J, with 10 bases between. CDR3 coding DNA: TGTGCCAGCAGTTATAGCGAGTCTACGCAGTATTTT. The encoded protein is CASSYSESTQYF.

This clonotype was picked up a small number of times. This chain uses TRBV20-1 with TRBJ2-1; 8 bases line up with TRBD2. This CDR3 region has 15 residues. Germline V lookup: CDR1 DFQATT, CDR2 SNEGSKA (reference sequence). The trim removed 6 bases at V and 7 bases at J, leaving 14 bases unmatched. CDR3 bases: TGCAGTGCACGGAGAGCGGGAGTCCTTCTGAATGAGCAGTTCTTC. It is translated as CSARRAGVLLNEQFF.

V is TRBV28 and J is TRBJ2-5; weak D call: TRBD1 (6 bases). CDR3 length: 14 residues. Germline CDR1 MDHEN, CDR2 SYDVKM. Between the trimmed V and J ends, which lost 4 bases and 4 bases, there was a span of 13 bases. CDR3 amino acids: CASSSPGVAETQYF. The DNA for the CDR3 is TGTGCCAGCAGTTCTCCAGGGGTGGCAGAGACCCAGTACTTC.

The J gene is TRBJ2-1, the V gene TRBV28, with a possible D match to TRBD2 (7 bases). V was trimmed by 3 bases and J by 4 bases, leaving 13 bases between them. CDR1 and CDR2 (germline): MDHEN, SYDVKM. CDR3 length: 15 amino acids. The CDR3 DNA is TGTGCCAGCAGTTTTGAGAGGGGGGGGTACAATGAGCAGTTCTTC. Encoded protein: CASSFERGGYNEQFF.

The chain has TRBV2 and TRBJ1-2; D is unclear. Germline lookup yields CDR1 SNHLY and CDR2 FYNNEI. The CDR3 totals 13 residues. Trimming stripped 6 bases from V and 8 bases from J, with 16 bases between. In DNA form, the CDR3 reads TGTGCCAGCAGCGCTACGGGTGTAGGGGGCTACACCTTC. Its protein is CASSATGVGGYTF.

There are a few counts of this clonotype. The rearrangement links TRBV29-1 to TRBJ1-1, with D tentatively TRBD1 (6 bases). Trimming removed 5 bases at V and 4 bases at J, with 14 bases between. This CDR3 contains 13 residues. Germline values: CDR1 SQVTM, CDR2 ANQGSEA. CDR3 sequence: CSVHGGEGTEAFF. In nucleotides, the CDR3 is TGCAGCGTTCATGGGGGCGAGGGCACTGAAGCTTTCTTT. Full variable domain (rest looked up from reference TRBV29-1 and TRBJ1-1): SAVISQKPSRDICQRGTSLTIQCQVDSQVTMMFWYRQQPGQSLTLIATANQGSEATYESGFVIDKFPISRPNLTFSTLTVSNMSPEDSSIYLCSVHGGEGTEAFFGQGTRLTVV.

This rearrangement joins TRBV6-6 to TRBJ1-2, with D tentatively TRBD1 (6 bases). V was shortened by 6 bases and J by 4 bases, with 12 bases between the two germline ends. The length of the CDR3 is 13 residues. Germline-derived CDR1 and CDR2 are MNHNY and SVGAGI (reference sequence). As DNA, the CDR3 is TGTGCCAGCAGGGGGGGGGCCGGCTATGGCTACACCTTC. This sequence encodes CASRGGAGYGYTF.

This clonotype was detected only once. The chain recombines TRBV9 with TRBJ2-5, with TRBD1 matching 12 bases. From germline, CDR1 is SGDLS and CDR2 YYNGEE. V gave up 4 bases and J gave up 3 bases; unmatched junction bases: 10. The CDR3 totals 17 residues. The CDR3: CASSRGTGGEWEETQYF. The CDR3 DNA is TGTGCCAGCAGCCGAGGGACAGGGGGCGAGTGGGAAGAGACCCAGTACTTC.

This clonotype was detected only a few times. The chain employs TRBV11-1 and TRBJ2-7; 8 bases agree with TRBD2. This CDR3 has 14 amino acids. Germline assignment: CDR1 SGHAT and CDR2 FQDESV (reference sequence). The J segment lost 5 bases and the V segment lost 5 bases, leaving 8 bases of the junction unmatched. As DNA, the CDR3 is TGTGCCAGCAGCCAACCGGGACTAGTCAACGAGCAGTACTTC. As protein: CASSQPGLVNEQYF.

The V gene is TRBV2, the J gene TRBJ2-2, with a tentative D call TRBD2 (6 bases). In germline, CDR1 is SNHLY, CDR2 FYNNEI. The CDR3 runs 15 residues. V gave up 11 bases and J gave up 5 bases, with 21 bases separating them. Here the CDR3 DNA reads TGTGCCGACGGTCGGACTAAGCCCCCAACCGGGGAGCTGTTTTTT. This codes for CADGRTKPPTGELFF. The full variable domain, with the rest looked up from reference TRBV2 and TRBJ2-2, is EPEVTQTPSHQVTQMGQEVILRCVPISNHLYFYWYRQILGQKVEFLVSFYNNEISEKSEIFDDQFSVERPDGSNFTLKIRSTKLEDSAMYFCADGRTKPPTGELFFGEGSRLTVL.

The rearrangement uses TRBV27 and TRBJ2-1, with D unresolved. Trimming cost V 0 bases and J 6 bases, with 6 bases left between them. CDR3 size: 13 residues. The germline CDR1 and CDR2 sequences are MNHEY and SMNVEV (reference sequence). CDR3 nucleotide sequence: TGTGCCAGCAGTTTATCGAAATCCAATGAGCAGTTCTTC. It translates to CASSLSKSNEQFF.